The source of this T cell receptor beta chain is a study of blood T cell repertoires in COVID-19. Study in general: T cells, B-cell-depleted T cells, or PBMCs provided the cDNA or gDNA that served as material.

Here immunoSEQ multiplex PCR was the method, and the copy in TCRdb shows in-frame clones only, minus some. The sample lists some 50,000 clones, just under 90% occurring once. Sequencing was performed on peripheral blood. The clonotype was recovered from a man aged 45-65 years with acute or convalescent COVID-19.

This chain's CDR3 is CASRDGRATGELFF. The CDR3 nucleotides read TGTGCCAGCAGGGACGGCAGGGCGACCGGGGAGCTGTTTTTT. V usage is TRBV2 and J usage is TRBJ2-2, with D possibly being TRBD1 (5 bases). Germline lookup yields CDR1 SNHLY and CDR2 FYNNEI. The CDR3 contains 14 residues. V lost 6 bases and J 5 bases, leaving 13 bases between the germline ends.